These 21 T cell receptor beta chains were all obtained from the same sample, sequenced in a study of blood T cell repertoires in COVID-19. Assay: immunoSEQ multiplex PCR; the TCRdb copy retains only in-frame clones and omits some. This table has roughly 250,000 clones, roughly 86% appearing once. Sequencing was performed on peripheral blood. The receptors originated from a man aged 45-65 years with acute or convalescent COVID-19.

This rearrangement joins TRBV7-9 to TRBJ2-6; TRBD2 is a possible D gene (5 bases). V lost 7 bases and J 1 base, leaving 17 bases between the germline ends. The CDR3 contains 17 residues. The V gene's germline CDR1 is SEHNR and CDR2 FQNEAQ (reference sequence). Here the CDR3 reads CASIRGIGRSGANVLTF. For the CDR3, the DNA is TGTGCCAGCATCCGAGGGATAGGAAGATCTGGGGCCAACGTCCTGACTTTC.

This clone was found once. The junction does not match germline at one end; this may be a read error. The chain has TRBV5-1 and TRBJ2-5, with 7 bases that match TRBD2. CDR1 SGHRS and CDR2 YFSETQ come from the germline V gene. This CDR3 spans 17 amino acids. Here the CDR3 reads CASSSTPGTTYQETQYF. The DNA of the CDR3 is TGCGCCAGCAGCTCCACCCCCGGGACTACCTACCAGGAGACCCAGTACTTC.

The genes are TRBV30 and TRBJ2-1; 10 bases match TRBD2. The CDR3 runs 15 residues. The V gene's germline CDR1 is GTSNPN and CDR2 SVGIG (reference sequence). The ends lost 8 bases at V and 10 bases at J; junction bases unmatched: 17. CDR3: CALSGLAGEHGEQFF. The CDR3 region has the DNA TGTGCCCTCTCGGGGCTAGCGGGAGAACATGGCGAGCAGTTCTTC.

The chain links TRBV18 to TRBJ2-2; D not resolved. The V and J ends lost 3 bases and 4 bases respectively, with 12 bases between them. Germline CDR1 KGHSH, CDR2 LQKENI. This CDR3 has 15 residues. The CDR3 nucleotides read TGTGCCAGCTCACCTGGCAGGTTCAGCACCGGGGAGCTGTTTTTT. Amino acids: CASSPGRFSTGELFF.

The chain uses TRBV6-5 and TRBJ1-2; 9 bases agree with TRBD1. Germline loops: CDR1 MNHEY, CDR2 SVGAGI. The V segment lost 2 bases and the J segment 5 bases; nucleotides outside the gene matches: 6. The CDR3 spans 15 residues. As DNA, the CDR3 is TGTGCCAGCAGTTACCGGGACAGGGCCTTTTATGGCTACACCTTC. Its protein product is CASSYRDRAFYGYTF.

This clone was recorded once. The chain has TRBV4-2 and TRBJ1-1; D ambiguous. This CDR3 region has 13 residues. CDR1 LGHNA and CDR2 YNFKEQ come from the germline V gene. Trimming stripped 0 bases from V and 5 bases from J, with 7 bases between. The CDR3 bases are TGTGCCAGCAGCCAAGATGCGGGTACTGAAGCTTTCTTT. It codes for CASSQDAGTEAFF.

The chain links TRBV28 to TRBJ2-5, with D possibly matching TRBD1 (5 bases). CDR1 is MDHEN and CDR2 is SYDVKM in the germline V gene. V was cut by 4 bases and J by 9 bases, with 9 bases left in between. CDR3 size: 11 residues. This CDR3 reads CASSSQGAQYF. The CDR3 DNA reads TGTGCCAGCAGTTCCCAAGGGGCCCAGTACTTC.

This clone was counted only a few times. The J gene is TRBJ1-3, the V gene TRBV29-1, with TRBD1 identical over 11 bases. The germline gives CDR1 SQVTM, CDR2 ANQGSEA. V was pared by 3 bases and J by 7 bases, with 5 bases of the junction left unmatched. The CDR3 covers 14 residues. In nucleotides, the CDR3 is TGCAGCGTTGACGAGGGACAGGGGGGTAACACCATATATTTT. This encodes CSVDEGQGGNTIYF.

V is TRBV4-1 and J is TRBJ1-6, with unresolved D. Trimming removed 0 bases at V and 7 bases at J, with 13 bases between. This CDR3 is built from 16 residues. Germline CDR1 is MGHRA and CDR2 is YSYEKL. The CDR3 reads CASSQDSWARNSPLHF. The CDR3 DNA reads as TGCGCCAGCAGCCAAGATAGTTGGGCACGGAATTCACCCCTCCACTTT.

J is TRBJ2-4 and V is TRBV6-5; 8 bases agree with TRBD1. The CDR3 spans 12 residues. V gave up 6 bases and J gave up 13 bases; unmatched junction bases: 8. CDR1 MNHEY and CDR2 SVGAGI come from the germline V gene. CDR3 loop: CASRYGTGVQYF. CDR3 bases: TGTGCCAGCAGATATGGGACAGGCGTACAGTACTTC.

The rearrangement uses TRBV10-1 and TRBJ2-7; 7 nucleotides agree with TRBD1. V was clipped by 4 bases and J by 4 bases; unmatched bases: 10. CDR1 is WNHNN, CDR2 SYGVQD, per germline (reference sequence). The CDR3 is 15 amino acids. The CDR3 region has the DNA TGCGCCAGCAGTGTCCGGGGACAGCACCTTTACGAGCAGTACTTC. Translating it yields CASSVRGQHLYEQYF.

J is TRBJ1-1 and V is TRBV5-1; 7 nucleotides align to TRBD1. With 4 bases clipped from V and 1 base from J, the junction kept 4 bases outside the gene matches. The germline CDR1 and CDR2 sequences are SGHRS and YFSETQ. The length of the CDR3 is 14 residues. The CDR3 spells CASSPGQPNTEAFF. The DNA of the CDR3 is TGCGCCAGCAGCCCGGGACAGCCGAACACTGAAGCTTTCTTT.

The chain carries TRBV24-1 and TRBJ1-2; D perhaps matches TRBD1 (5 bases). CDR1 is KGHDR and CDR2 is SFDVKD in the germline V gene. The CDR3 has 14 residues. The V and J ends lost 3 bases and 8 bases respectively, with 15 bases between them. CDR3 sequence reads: CATSDETRVGGYTF. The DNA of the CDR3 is TGTGCCACCAGTGATGAGACCAGGGTCGGCGGCTACACCTTC.

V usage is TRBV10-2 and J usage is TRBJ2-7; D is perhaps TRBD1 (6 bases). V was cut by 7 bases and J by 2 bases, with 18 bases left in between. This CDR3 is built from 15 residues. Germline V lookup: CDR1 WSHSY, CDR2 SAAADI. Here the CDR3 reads CASKLDRSLTYEQYF. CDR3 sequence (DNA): TGCGCCAGCAAGCTCGACAGGAGCCTTACCTACGAGCAGTACTTC.

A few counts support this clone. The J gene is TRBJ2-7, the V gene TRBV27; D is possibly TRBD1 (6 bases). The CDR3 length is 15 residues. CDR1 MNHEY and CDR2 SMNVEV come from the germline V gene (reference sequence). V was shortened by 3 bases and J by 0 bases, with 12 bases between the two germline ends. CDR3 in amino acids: CASSFTGHSSYEQYF. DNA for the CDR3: TGTGCCAGCAGTTTTACGGGACATAGCTCCTACGAGCAGTACTTC.

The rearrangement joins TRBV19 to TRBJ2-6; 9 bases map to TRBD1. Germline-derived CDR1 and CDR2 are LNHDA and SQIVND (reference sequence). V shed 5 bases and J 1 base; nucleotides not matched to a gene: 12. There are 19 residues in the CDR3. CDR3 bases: TGTGCCAGTAGTCCCAAACCCGGGACAGGGTCTTCTGGGGCCAACGTCCTGACTTTC. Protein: CASSPKPGTGSSGANVLTF.

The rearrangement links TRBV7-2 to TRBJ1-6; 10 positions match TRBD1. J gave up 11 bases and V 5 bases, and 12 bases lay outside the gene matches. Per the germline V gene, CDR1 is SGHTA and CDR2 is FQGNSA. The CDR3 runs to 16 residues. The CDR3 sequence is CASSGRQGALGAPLHF. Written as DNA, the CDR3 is TGTGCCAGCAGCGGCAGACAGGGGGCCCTTGGGGCACCCCTCCACTTT.

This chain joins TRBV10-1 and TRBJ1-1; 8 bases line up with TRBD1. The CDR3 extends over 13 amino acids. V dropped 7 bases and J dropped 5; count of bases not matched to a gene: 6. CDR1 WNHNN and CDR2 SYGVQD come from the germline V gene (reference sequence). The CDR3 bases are TGCGCCAGCAAAGGACAGGGTGGGACTGAAGCTTTCTTT. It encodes CASKGQGGTEAFF.

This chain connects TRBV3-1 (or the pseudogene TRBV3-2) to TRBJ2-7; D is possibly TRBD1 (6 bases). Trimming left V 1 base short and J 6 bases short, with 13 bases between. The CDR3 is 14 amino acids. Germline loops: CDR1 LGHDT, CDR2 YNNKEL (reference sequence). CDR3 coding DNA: TGTGCCAGCAGCCAAGTAGGGGGTCTGGGCGAGCAGTACTTC. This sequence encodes CASSQVGGLGEQYF.

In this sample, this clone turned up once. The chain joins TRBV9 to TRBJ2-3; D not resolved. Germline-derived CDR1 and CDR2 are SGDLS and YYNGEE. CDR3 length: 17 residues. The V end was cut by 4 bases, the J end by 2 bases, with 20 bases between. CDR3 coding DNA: TGTGCCAGCAGCTTCGCGGCCAGCGCGACCTCCACAGATACGCAGTATTTT. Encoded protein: CASSFAASATSTDTQYF.

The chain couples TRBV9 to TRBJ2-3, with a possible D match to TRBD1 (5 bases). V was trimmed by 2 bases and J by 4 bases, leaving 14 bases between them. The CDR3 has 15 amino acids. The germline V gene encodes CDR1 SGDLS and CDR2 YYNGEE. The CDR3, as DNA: TGTGCCAGCAGCGTTGAACACAGGCCGCCAGATACGCAGTATTTT. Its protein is CASSVEHRPPDTQYF.